The clone carrying this TCR beta chain has just a few counts. The target antigen is unknown. TCRdb passed the 5' RACE reads through MiXCR, listing each CDR3 protein once. The sample includes about 890,000 distinct CDR3 sequences, more than 9% of them seen just once. The data were taken from a study of identical twins. Study results and limitations: Sharing of beta out-of-frame sequences by twins showed a weaker excess.

V lost 1 base and J lost 8, with 17 bases in between. The CDR3 covers 15 residues. Germline CDR1 is DFQATT and CDR2 is SNEGSKA (reference sequence). Another study also made use of these data, one on yellow fever vaccine responses in identical twins.

This chain joins TRBV20-1 and TRBJ1-4, with D possibly TRBD1 on 5 matching bases. The receptor was derived from a woman between 18 and 29 years old in good health. The sample comprised PBMCs. CDR3 residues: CSARGAGDLGEKLFF. CDR3 in DNA: TGCAGTGCTAGAGGTGCGGGGGATTTAGGCGAAAAACTGTTTTTT.